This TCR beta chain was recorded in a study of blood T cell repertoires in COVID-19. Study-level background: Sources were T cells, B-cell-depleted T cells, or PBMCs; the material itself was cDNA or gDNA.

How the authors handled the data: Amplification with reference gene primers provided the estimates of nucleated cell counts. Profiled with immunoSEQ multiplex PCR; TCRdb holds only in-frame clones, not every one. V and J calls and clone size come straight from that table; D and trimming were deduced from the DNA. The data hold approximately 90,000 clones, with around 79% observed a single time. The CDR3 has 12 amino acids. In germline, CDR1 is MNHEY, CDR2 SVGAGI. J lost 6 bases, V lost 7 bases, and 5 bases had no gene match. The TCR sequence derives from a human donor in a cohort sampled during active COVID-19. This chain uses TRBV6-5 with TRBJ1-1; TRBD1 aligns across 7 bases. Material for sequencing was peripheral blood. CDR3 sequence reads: CASNPGGPEAFF. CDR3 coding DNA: TGTGCCAGCAACCCAGGGGGACCTGAAGCTTTCTTT.